The 8 T cell receptor beta chains presented below share a single source sample, sequenced in a study of CD8+ T cells in alopecia areata. Treatment indicated: oral pan-JAK inhibitor, 5-10 mg twice daily. Extracted RNA was reverse transcribed into cDNA, the sequencing template. Only in-frame clones appear in the TCRdb table, and some are missing; sequencing was by immunoSEQ multiplex PCR. This sample yields 200,000 to 250,000 clones, of which about 57% are seen a single time; roughly 1.5% belongs to the top ten. The material was CD4+ T cells sorted from blood, obtained at week 4, from a patient treated with tofacitinib. Receptors originate from a human donor with alopecia areata.

This clone was seen a few times. This chain joins TRBV9 and TRBJ1-1; the D gene is possibly TRBD1 (5 bases). CDR3 size: 12 residues. V gave up 4 bases and J gave up 4 bases, with 8 bases separating them. Germline loops: CDR1 SGDLS, CDR2 YYNGEE. The CDR3 sequence is CASSLRGTEAFF. The CDR3 DNA reads TGTGCCAGCAGCTTAAGGGGCACTGAAGCTTTCTTT.

This clone occurred a few times. The V gene is TRBV30, the J gene TRBJ2-7; TRBD1 aligns across 9 bases. Germline CDR1 GTSNPN, CDR2 SVGIG (reference sequence). The junction had 12 bases not matched to a gene; V was cut back by 3 bases and J by 9 bases. The CDR3 contains 14 residues. In DNA, the CDR3 is TGTGCCTGGAGAAAGTACCAGGACAGGGGTGTGCAGTACTTC. Its protein product is CAWRKYQDRGVQYF. Full variable domain (missing parts from reference TRBV30 and TRBJ2-7): SQTIHQWPATLVQPVGSPLSLECTVEGTSNPNLYWYRQAAGRGLQLLFYSVGIGQISSEVPQNLSASRPQDRQFILSSKKLLLSDSGFYLCAWRKYQDRGVQYFGPGTRLTVT.

This rearrangement joins TRBV5-1 to TRBJ2-3; the match to TRBD1 covers 7 bases. V lost 1 base to trimming and J lost 5 bases; unmatched junction nucleotides: 7. Germline V gene sequence: CDR1 SGHRS, CDR2 YFSETQ. This CDR3 spans 15 amino acids. Here the CDR3 reads CASSLRGTEIDTQYF. The CDR3 DNA follows: TGCGCCAGCAGCTTGCGTGGGACAGAAATAGATACGCAGTATTTT.

DNA for the CDR3: TGCAGCGTTGAAGACAGGGTAGGGCAGCCCCAGCATTTT. Protein sequence: CSVEDRVGQPQHF. J is TRBJ1-5 and V is TRBV29-1; possible D gene TRBD1, 5 bases. Germline V gene data show CDR1 as SQVTM and CDR2 as ANQGSEA. The CDR3 covers 13 residues. Trimming left V 0 bases short and J 7 bases short, with 10 bases between. The complete variable domain, with remaining parts taken from reference TRBV29-1 and TRBJ1-5, reads SAVISQKPSRDICQRGTSLTIQCQVDSQVTMMFWYRQQPGQSLTLIATANQGSEATYESGFVIDKFPISRPNLTFSTLTVSNMSPEDSSIYLCSVEDRVGQPQHFGDGTRLSIL.

The chain joins TRBV10-2 to TRBJ1-2; D remains ambiguous. Trimming shortened V by 2 bases and J by 4 bases, and 8 bases separated the two germline ends. This CDR3 has 13 residues. CDR1 and CDR2 from the germline V gene are WSHSY and SAAADI. Written as DNA, the CDR3 is TGCGCCAGCAGTGAGGCGGACGCCTATGGCTACACCTTC. Protein sequence: CASSEADAYGYTF.

The chain couples TRBV11-2 to TRBJ2-1; D is perhaps TRBD2 (6 bases). Trimming took off 5 bases at V and 3 bases at J, with 20 bases between the two ends. The CDR3 loop spans 17 amino acids. CDR1 is SGHAT, CDR2 FQNNGV, per germline. Here the CDR3 DNA reads TGTGCCAGCAGCGAGGGACTCCTGGTCGGTAGCTACAATGAGCAGTTCTTC. Amino acids: CASSEGLLVGSYNEQFF. The entire variable domain, with the rest obtained from reference TRBV11-2 and TRBJ2-1, is as follows: EAGVAQSPRYKIIEKRQSVAFWCNPISGHATLYWYQQILGQGPKLLIQFQNNGVVDDSQLPKDRFSAERLKGVDSTLKIQPAKLEDSAVYLCASSEGLLVGSYNEQFFGPGTRLTVL.

The V and J genes are TRBV7-2 and TRBJ2-3; D assignment may be TRBD1 or TRBD2 (5 bases each). CDR1 and CDR2 from the germline V gene are SGHTA and FQGNSA. The CDR3 runs 15 residues. V was trimmed by 5 bases and J by 5 bases, leaving 17 bases between them. The CDR3 loop is CASSPMGTELDTQYF. CDR3 DNA: TGTGCCAGCAGCCCGATGGGGACGGAGTTAGATACGCAGTATTTT.

The chain has TRBV2 and TRBJ2-3; 7 bases agree with TRBD1. This CDR3 region has 12 residues. Germline lookup yields CDR1 SNHLY and CDR2 FYNNEI. V shed 10 bases and J 4 bases; nucleotides not matched to a gene: 5. CDR3 amino acids: CATGQVPDTQYF. The CDR3 DNA reads as TGTGCCACAGGACAGGTCCCAGATACGCAGTATTTT. Filled out from reference TRBV2 and TRBJ2-3, the complete variable domain reads EPEVTQTPSHQVTQMGQEVILRCVPISNHLYFYWYRQILGQKVEFLVSFYNNEISEKSEIFDDQFSVERPDGSNFTLKIRSTKLEDSAMYFCATGQVPDTQYFGPGTRLTVL.